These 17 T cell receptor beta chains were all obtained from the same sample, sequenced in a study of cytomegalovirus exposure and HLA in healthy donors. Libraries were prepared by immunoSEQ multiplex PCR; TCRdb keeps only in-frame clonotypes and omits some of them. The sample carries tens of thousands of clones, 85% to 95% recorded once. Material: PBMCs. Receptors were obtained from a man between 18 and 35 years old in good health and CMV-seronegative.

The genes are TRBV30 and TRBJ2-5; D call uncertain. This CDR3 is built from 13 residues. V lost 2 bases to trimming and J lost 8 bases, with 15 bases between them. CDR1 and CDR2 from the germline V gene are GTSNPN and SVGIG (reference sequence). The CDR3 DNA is TGTGCCTGGAGTAAAAGGCAGGATGGAACCCAGTACTTC. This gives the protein CAWSKRQDGTQYF.

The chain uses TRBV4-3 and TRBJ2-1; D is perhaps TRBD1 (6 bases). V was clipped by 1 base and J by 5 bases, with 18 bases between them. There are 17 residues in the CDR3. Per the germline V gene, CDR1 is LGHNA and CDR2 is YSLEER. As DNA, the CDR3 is TGCGCCAGCAGCCAAGGGTCCGACAGGAAGTCGCACAATGAGCAGTTCTTC. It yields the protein CASSQGSDRKSHNEQFF.

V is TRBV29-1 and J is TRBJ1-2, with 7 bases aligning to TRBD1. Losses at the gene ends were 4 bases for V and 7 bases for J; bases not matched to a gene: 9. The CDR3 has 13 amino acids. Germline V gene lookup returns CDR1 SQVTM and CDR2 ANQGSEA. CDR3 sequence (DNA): TGCAGCGTTGCAGCAACAGGGGTAGGTGGCTACACCTTC. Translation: CSVAATGVGGYTF.

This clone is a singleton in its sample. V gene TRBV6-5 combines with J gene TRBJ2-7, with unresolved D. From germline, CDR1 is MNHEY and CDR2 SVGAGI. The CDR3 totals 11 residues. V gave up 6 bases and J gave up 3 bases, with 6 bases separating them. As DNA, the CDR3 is TGTGCCAGCAGGACTCTCTACGAGCAGTACTTC. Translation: CASRTLYEQYF.

The CDR3 protein is CASSDRLGGMSGGYTF. CDR3 DNA: TGTGCCAGCAGTGATCGTTTAGGGGGTATGAGCGGTGGCTACACCTTC. The V call is TRBV25-1, the J call TRBJ1-2; perhaps TRBD1 as D (6 bases). Germline CDR1 MGHDK, CDR2 SYGVNS. V was shortened by 3 bases and J by 7 bases, with 21 bases between the two germline ends. CDR3 size: 16 residues.

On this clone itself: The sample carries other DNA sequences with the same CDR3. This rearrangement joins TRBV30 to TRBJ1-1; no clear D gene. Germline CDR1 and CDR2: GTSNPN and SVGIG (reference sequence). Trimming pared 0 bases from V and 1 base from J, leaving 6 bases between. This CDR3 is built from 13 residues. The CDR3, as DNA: TGTGCCTGGAGTGTACGGGGGAACACTGAAGCTTTCTTT. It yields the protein CAWSVRGNTEAFF.

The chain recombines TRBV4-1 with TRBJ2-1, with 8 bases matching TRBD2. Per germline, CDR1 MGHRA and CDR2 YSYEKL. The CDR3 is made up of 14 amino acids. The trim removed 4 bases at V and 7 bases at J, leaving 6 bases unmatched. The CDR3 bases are TGCGCCAGCAGCCCCGGACTAGCTAGAAATGAGCAGTTCTTC. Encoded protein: CASSPGLARNEQFF.

In nucleotides, the CDR3 is TGTGCCAGCAGCGGAGCCGGCATGACTAGCGGGGGGGCATCAGAGACCCAGTACTTC. Translated, it gives CASSGAGMTSGGASETQYF. This chain connects TRBV5-6 to TRBJ2-5; 14 bases align to TRBD2. The CDR3 spans 19 residues. Germline CDR1 reads SGHDT; CDR2 reads YYEEEE. Germline trimming cut 4 bases from V and 4 bases from J; bases unmatched to any gene: 15.

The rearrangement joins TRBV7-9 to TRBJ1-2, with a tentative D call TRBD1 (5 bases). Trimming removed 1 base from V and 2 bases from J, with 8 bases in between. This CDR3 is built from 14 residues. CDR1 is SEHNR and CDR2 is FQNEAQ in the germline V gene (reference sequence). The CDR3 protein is CASSLGPGNYGYTF. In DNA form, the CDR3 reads TGTGCCAGCAGCTTAGGTCCAGGGAACTATGGCTACACCTTC.

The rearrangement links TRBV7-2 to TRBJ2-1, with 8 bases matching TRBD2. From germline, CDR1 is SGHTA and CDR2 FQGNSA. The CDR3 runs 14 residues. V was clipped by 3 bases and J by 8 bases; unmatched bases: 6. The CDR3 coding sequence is TGTGCCAGCAGCTTGATGACTAGCGAGGATGAGCAGTTCTTC. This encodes CASSLMTSEDEQFF.

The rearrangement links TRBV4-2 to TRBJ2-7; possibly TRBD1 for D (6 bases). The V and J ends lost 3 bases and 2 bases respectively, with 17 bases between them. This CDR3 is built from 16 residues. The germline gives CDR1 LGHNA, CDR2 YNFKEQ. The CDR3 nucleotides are TGTGCCAGCAGCCACAACCCAGGGGATGGCCCCTACGAGCAGTACTTC. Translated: CASSHNPGDGPYEQYF.

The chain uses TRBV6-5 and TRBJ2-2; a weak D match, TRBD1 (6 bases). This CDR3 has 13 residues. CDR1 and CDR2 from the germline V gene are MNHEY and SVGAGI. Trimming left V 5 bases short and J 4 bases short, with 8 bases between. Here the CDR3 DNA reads TGTGCCAGCAGTGAACAGGGCACCGGGGAGCTGTTTTTT. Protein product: CASSEQGTGELFF.

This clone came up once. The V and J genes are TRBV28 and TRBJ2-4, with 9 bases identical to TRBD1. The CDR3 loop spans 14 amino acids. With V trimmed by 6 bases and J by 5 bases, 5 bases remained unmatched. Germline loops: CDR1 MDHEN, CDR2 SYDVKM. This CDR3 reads CASSRWTGENIQYF. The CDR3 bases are TGTGCCAGCAGCCGATGGACAGGGGAAAACATTCAGTACTTC.

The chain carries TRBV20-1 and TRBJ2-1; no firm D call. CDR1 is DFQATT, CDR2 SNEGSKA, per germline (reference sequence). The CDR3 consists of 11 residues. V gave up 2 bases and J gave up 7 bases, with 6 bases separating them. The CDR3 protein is CSARLDNEQFF. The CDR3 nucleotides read TGCAGTGCTAGACTAGATAATGAGCAGTTCTTC.

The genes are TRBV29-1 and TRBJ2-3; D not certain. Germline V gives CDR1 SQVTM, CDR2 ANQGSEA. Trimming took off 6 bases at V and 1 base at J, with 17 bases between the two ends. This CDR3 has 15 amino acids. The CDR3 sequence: CSVPLRGIGTDTQYF. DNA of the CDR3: TGCAGCGTGCCCCTTCGCGGTATTGGCACAGATACGCAGTATTTT.

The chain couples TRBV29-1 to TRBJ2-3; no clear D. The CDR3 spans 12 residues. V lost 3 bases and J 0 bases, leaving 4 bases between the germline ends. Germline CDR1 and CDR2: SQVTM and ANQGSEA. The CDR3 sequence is CSVDLSTDTQYF. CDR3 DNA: TGCAGCGTTGACCTTAGCACAGATACGCAGTATTTT.

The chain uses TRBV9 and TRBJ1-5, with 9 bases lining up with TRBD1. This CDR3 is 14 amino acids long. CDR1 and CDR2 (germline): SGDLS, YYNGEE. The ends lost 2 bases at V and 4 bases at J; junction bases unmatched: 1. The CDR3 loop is CASSVGQGNQPQHF. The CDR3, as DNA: TGTGCCAGCAGCGTCGGACAGGGGAATCAGCCCCAGCATTTT. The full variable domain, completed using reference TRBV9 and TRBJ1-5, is DSGVTQTPKHLITATGQRVTLRCSPRSGDLSVYWYQQSLDQGLQFLIQYYNGEERAKGNILERFSAQQFPDLHSELNLSSLELGDSALYFCASSVGQGNQPQHFGDGTRLSIL.